One sample yielded the 11 T cell receptor beta chains listed below, sequenced in a study of shared clonotypes between healthy human individuals. Here immunoSEQ multiplex PCR was the method, and the copy in TCRdb shows in-frame clones only, minus some. Among about 1 million clones, approximately 80% were seen once, and the ten largest hold 0.5% to 0.6%. What was sequenced was memory CD4+ T cells from PBMCs. Subset indicated: CD45RA-negative fraction. These receptors all come from a man between 18 and 35 years old in good health. Some clones in this sample may be carry-over from other donors' samples.

V gene TRBV14 combines with J gene TRBJ1-4, with D unresolved. There are 15 residues in the CDR3. Trimming cost V 3 bases and J 0 bases, with 8 bases left between them. Germline lookup yields CDR1 SGHDN and CDR2 FVKESK. The CDR3, as DNA: TGTGCCAGCAGCCACTCAGCGCCAACTAATGAAAAACTGTTTTTT. This encodes CASSHSAPTNEKLFF.

V and J are TRBV2 and TRBJ2-7; TRBD1 is a possible D gene (6 bases). Trimming took 3 bases from V and 3 from J, leaving 9 bases between them. Germline-derived CDR1 and CDR2 are SNHLY and FYNNEI. This CDR3 region has 13 residues. As DNA, the CDR3 is TGTGCCAGCAGTGAGCGACAGGTCTACGAGCAGTACTTC. This codes for CASSERQVYEQYF.

This clone was seen a few times. The rearrangement uses TRBV28 and TRBJ2-7; TRBD1 aligns across 11 bases. Germline lookup yields CDR1 MDHEN and CDR2 SYDVKM. V trimming: 2 bases; J trimming: 6 bases; junction bases outside the gene matches: 6. This CDR3 is 15 amino acids long. CDR3 coding DNA: TGTGCCAGCAGTTTACCTGGACAGGGGGCCTCCGAGCAGTACTTC. Its protein is CASSLPGQGASEQYF.

In the case of this clone: Different DNA sequences within this sample yield the same CDR3. The V and J genes are TRBV18 and TRBJ1-2; D perhaps matches TRBD1 (6 bases). The CDR3 extends over 13 amino acids. Germline V gives CDR1 KGHSH, CDR2 LQKENI. With 3 bases removed from V and 5 bases from J, the gap between germline ends came to 10 bases. CDR3: CASSPRTDYGYTF. In nucleotides, the CDR3 is TGTGCCAGCTCACCCCGGACAGATTATGGCTACACCTTC.

V and J are TRBV11-2 and TRBJ2-2; a weak D match, TRBD2 (6 bases). CDR3 length equals 19 residues. Per the germline V gene, CDR1 is SGHAT and CDR2 is FQNNGV. Trimming took 4 bases from V and 6 from J, leaving 27 bases between them. CDR3 sequence: CASSSPLSIGGPRAGELFF. CDR3 nucleotides: TGTGCCAGCAGCTCCCCCCTTAGTATAGGAGGGCCGAGGGCCGGGGAGCTGTTTTTT.

The J gene is TRBJ2-5, the V gene TRBV11-2; tentatively, D is TRBD2 (5 bases). Per the germline V gene, CDR1 is SGHAT and CDR2 is FQNNGV. CDR3 size: 16 residues. Deletions cut 1 base from V and 4 bases from J, with 16 bases between. DNA of the CDR3: TGTGCCAGCAGCTTAGGGACTTTTATGGGCTTAGAGACCCAGTACTTC. Its translation: CASSLGTFMGLETQYF.

The chain couples TRBV4-3 to TRBJ2-1, with no clear D. V shed 4 bases and J shed 1 base, with 14 bases lying between them. Germline V lookup: CDR1 LGHNA, CDR2 YSLEER. This CDR3 comprises 16 residues. The CDR3 nucleotides read TGCGCCAGCAGCCCCCGGACCGCAGGTTCCTACAATGAGCAGTTCTTC. It translates to CASSPRTAGSYNEQFF.

V usage is TRBV2 and J usage is TRBJ2-2, with TRBD2 identical over 8 bases. V lost 6 bases and J lost 4; bases outside the gene matches: 7. Germline CDR1 SNHLY, CDR2 FYNNEI. CDR3 size: 15 residues. In nucleotides, the CDR3 is TGTGCCAGCAGCCTCATAGCGGGACTCACCGGGGAGCTGTTTTTT. Translating gives CASSLIAGLTGELFF.

The V gene is TRBV10-3, the J gene TRBJ2-7, with 13 bases aligning to TRBD2. The germline V gene has CDR1 ENHRY and CDR2 SYGVKD. This CDR3 has 16 amino acids. V lost 0 bases, J lost 3 bases, and 2 bases stayed unmatched. The CDR3 nucleotides are TGTGCCATCAGTGAGTCAGGGACTAGCGGGAACTACGAGCAGTACTTC. It codes for CAISESGTSGNYEQYF.

CDR3 residues: CASSEIYRATGELFF. The CDR3 DNA sequence: TGTGCCAGCAGTGAAATCTACAGGGCCACCGGGGAGCTGTTTTTT. The chain links TRBV6-1 to TRBJ2-2; TRBD1 might be the D (6 bases). V lost 2 bases and J lost 4, with 11 bases in between. This CDR3 has 15 amino acids. Germline CDR1 and CDR2: MNHNS and SASEGT.

This clone was found a few times. The rearrangement uses TRBV10-3 and TRBJ1-5; perhaps TRBD1 as D (5 bases). The CDR3 runs to 15 residues. With 10 bases removed from V and 2 bases from J, the gap between germline ends came to 18 bases. The V gene's germline CDR1 is ENHRY and CDR2 SYGVKD. The CDR3 DNA sequence: TGTGCCACCAGAACAGCAGACAGCGGCAATCAGCCCCAGCATTTT. Translation gives CATRTADSGNQPQHF.